This TCR beta chain was documented in a study of a mutant IDH1 vaccine in newly diagnosed glioma. Whole-study context: Treated patients were about 60% male, about 40% female, mean age 40.4 years. Patients' prior therapy spanned radiotherapy, temozolomide, or both; most underwent both. Week 35 was safety follow-up visit V12; week 47 was end-of-study visit V13.

The CDR3 extends over 17 amino acids. In germline, CDR1 is MGHDK, CDR2 SYGVNS. Deletions cut 5 bases from V and 2 bases from J, with 20 bases between. The time point denotes: week 47, end of study. Mutant IDH1 20-mer peptide, at 300 ug, made up each vaccine dose, with topical imiquimod. Astrocytomas that were new, WHO grade 3 or 4, IDH1-mutant and ATRX-lost were present in the donors. To note about this clone: Its antigen is as yet unknown.

Assay used: immunoSEQ multiplex PCR; TCRdb lists only in-frame clones, some missing. The sample has 25,000 to 40,000 clones, around 90% seen once; the top ten hold under 2.5%. V and J are TRBV25-1 and TRBJ2-3, with D tentatively TRBD1 (6 bases). Sequenced material: PBMCs, taken from a glioma patient whose treatment included an IDH1 peptide vaccine. The sequence derives from a man in his forties with glioma. CDR3 sequence (DNA): TGTGCCAGCAGTCGAGGGGGAACTACTTCGAACACAGATACGCAGTATTTT. Encoded protein: CASSRGGTTSNTDTQYF. Full variable domain (missing parts from reference TRBV25-1 and TRBJ2-3): EADIYQTPRYLVIGTGKKITLECSQTMGHDKMYWYQQDPGMELHLIHYSYGVNSTEKGDLSSESTVSRIRTEHFPLTLESARPSHTSQYLCASSRGGTTSNTDTQYFGPGTRLTVL.